What follows is one T cell receptor (beta chain) and its context. This entry belongs to a study of OX40 agonist ivuxolimab in advanced cancers. Overall study: Patient treatment consisted of intravenous ivuxolimab administration every 2 weeks at 0.01 to 10 mg/kg.

CDR3 length equals 15 residues. V lost 5 bases and J lost 4; bases outside the gene matches: 9. Looked up from germline, CDR1 is MNHNY and CDR2 is SVGAGI (reference sequence). Assay: immunoSEQ multiplex PCR; the TCRdb copy retains only in-frame clones and omits some. The sample has around 69,000 clones, 89% seen once. Autoimmune disease history or systemic immunosuppression led to patients being barred. The chain joins TRBV6-6 to TRBJ2-7; TRBD1 matches 9 bases. The origin of this receptor is an adult with an advanced solid tumor such as melanoma, head and neck, liver or kidney cancer. The sequenced sample was CD4+ or CD8+ T cells sorted from blood, obtained in a trial of the OX40 agonist ivuxolimab. CDR3 protein: CASSTAGTGRYEQYF. The CDR3 DNA reads as TGTGCCAGCAGTACTGCCGGGACAGGGAGGTACGAGCAGTACTTC.